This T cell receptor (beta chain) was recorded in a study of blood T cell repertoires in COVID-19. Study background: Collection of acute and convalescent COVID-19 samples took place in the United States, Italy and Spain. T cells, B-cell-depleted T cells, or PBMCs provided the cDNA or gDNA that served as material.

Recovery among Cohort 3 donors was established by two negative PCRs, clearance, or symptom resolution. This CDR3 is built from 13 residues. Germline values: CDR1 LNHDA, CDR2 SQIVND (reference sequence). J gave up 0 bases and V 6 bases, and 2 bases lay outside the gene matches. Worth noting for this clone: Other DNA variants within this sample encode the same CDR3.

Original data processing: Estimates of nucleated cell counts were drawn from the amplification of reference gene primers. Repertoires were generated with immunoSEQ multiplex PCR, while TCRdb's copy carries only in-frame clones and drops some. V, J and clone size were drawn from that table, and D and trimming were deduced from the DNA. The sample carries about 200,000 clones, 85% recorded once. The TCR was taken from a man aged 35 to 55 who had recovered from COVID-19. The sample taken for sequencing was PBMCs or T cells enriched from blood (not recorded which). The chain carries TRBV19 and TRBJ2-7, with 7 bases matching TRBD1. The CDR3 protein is CASSGTVSYEQYF. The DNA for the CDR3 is TGTGCCAGTAGCGGGACAGTCTCCTACGAGCAGTACTTC.